A single TCR beta chain is shown here with its context. Its antigen is still unknown. In the sorted-subset replicate PCRs, around 200 ng DNA, 25,000 to 30,000 T cell genomes, was used. The data were produced by immunoSEQ multiplex PCR, yet TCRdb's version contains in-frame clones alone and is incomplete. This table holds a few million clones, around 93% found once. Germline V gene data show CDR1 as MDHEN and CDR2 as SYDVKM. This CDR3 contains 13 residues. V was pared by 8 bases and J by 3 bases, with 14 bases between. The entry originates in a study of shared clonotypes between healthy human individuals. Findings and limits, study-wide: Larger estimated richness was generally recorded for naive subsets relative to memory subsets.

Naive CD8 cells were CD45RO-negative, positively selected for CCR7, excluding terminally differentiated effector memory CD45RA+ cells. The clonotype originates from a man younger than 30 in good health. Some clones in this sample may be carry-over from other donors' samples. The chain is built from TRBV28 and TRBJ2-7, with a possible D match to TRBD2 (5 bases). The sample was naive CD8+ T cells from PBMCs. The CDR3 coding sequence is TGTGCCAGCGGTCGGGGAGTCGGCTACGAGCAGTACTTC. This translates into CASGRGVGYEQYF.